Presented here are 23 T cell receptor beta chains from one specimen sequenced in a study of Graves' ophthalmopathy and Graves' hyperthyroidism. Amplifying from RNA transcripts, the study obtained TCR beta CDR3 regions. In the first round, RT-PCR was carried out with HTBI primers, and a multiplex PCR formed the second round. TCRdb ran MiXCR on the multiplex PCR reads and lists one entry per CDR3 protein. The sample consists of around 1,200,000 distinct CDR3 sequences, less than 45% of them appearing once. Sequenced: peripheral blood or thyroid tissue (not recorded which). Receptors originate from an adult man with Graves' hyperthyroidism.

This chain links TRBV28 with TRBJ2-5; tentative D call: TRBD1 (5 bases). V shed 4 bases and J shed 5 bases, with 14 bases lying between them. The CDR3 runs to 14 residues. Germline CDR1 is MDHEN and CDR2 is SYDVKM. In DNA form, the CDR3 reads TGTGCCAGCAGTTCGGCGGCAGGGTCGGAGACCCAGTACTTC. This sequence encodes CASSSAAGSETQYF.

The rearrangement joins TRBV7-8 to TRBJ1-2; TRBD1 might be the D (5 bases). Trimming removed 4 bases at V and 6 bases at J, with 9 bases between. There are 12 residues in the CDR3. CDR1 SGHVS and CDR2 FQNEAQ come from the germline V gene. This CDR3 is CASSSWGDGYTF. Here the CDR3 DNA reads TGTGCCAGCAGCTCATGGGGGGATGGCTACACCTTC.

This clonotype has ten or more counts. The chain joins TRBV10-3 to TRBJ2-7; D is uncertain. The CDR3 spans 12 residues. Trimming stripped 7 bases from V and 0 bases from J, with 7 bases between. CDR1 and CDR2 (germline): ENHRY, SYGVKD. The CDR3 bases are TGTGCCATCAAGGGAAGCTCCTACGAGCAGTACTTC. This translates into CAIKGSSYEQYF.

V and J are TRBV15 and TRBJ1-2, with a weak D call TRBD1 (6 bases). The ends were cut back, 3 bases at V and 3 bases at J, with 14 bases in the middle. The CDR3 covers 15 residues. Germline V gene lookup returns CDR1 LNHNV and CDR2 YYDKDF (reference sequence). CDR3 DNA sequence: TGTGCCACCAGCAGCCCTACGAGGACAGACTATGGCTACACCTTC. This codes for CATSSPTRTDYGYTF.

On this clonotype: A read error is possible here, since a much larger clone lies one base away. The J gene is TRBJ1-6, the V gene TRBV10-3; the D gene is possibly TRBD1 (6 bases). The germline V gene encodes CDR1 ENHRY and CDR2 SYGVKD. The CDR3 runs to 18 residues. The CDR3 DNA reads TGTGCCATCAGTCCGAGACAGGACATCAGCTCCTATAATTCACCCCCCCACTTT. It is translated as CAISPRQDISSYNSPPHF.

The chain carries TRBV10-3 and TRBJ2-7; 7 bases align to TRBD1. The CDR3 is 12 residues long. Trimming took 10 bases from V and 5 from J; bases not matched to a gene: 8. Germline CDR1 ENHRY, CDR2 SYGVKD. CDR3 loop: CATTTGAHEQYF. The CDR3, as DNA: TGTGCCACAACTACAGGGGCCCACGAGCAGTACTTC.

Concerning this clonotype: The junction shows a germline mismatch at one end, possibly a read error. This chain links TRBV7-9 with TRBJ2-6; 8 positions match TRBD1. The V gene's germline CDR1 is SEHNR and CDR2 FQNEAQ (reference sequence). The CDR3 runs 13 residues. The CDR3, as DNA: TGTGCCAGCAGCATGGTGACAGGGGACACTGAAGCTTTC. As protein: CASSMVTGDTEAF.

The chain carries TRBV25-1 and TRBJ2-7; 10 bases agree with TRBD1. Germline loops: CDR1 MGHDK, CDR2 SYGVNS. The CDR3 is 19 amino acids. Germline trimming cut 5 bases from V and 0 bases from J; bases unmatched to any gene: 16. The CDR3 is CASSLYLPGQGPSSYEQYF. CDR3 DNA: TGTGCCAGCAGTTTATATCTCCCGGGACAGGGGCCAAGCTCCTACGAGCAGTACTTC.

As regards this clonotype: A read error is possible here, since a much larger clone lies one base away. The chain couples TRBV6-5 to TRBJ2-7; D gene uncertain. The V gene's germline CDR1 is MNHEY and CDR2 SVGAGI. This CDR3 contains 14 residues. CDR3 nucleotides: TGTGCCAGCGGCAGATCGGGTAGCATTGACGAGCGGTACTTC. Translating it yields CASGRSGSIDERYF.

Notes on this clonotype: One base away lies a much larger clone, so this may be a sequencing read error. CDR3 DNA sequence: TGTGCCAGCAGTGGACCGGACATAGGCAAAGAGACCCAGTACTTC. It codes for CASSGPDIGKETQYF. The genes are TRBV2 and TRBJ2-5, with a possible D match to TRBD1 (5 bases). There are 15 residues in the CDR3. Trimming took off 4 bases at V and 3 bases at J, with 15 bases between the two ends. CDR1 and CDR2 from the germline V gene are SNHLY and FYNNEI.

The chain has TRBV6-5 and TRBJ2-2; possibly TRBD2 for D (6 bases). Germline assignment: CDR1 MNHEY and CDR2 SVGAGI. Deletions cut 4 bases from V and 6 bases from J, with 15 bases between. The CDR3 runs to 15 residues. CDR3 DNA sequence: TGTGCCAGCAGTTGGACTAAAGGTCTGTCCGGGGAGCTGTTTTTT. This translates into CASSWTKGLSGELFF.

This clonotype appeared many times. The V call is TRBV10-3, the J call TRBJ2-6, with D perhaps matching TRBD1 or TRBD2 (7 bases each). The CDR3 has 18 amino acids. V was clipped by 4 bases and J by 5 bases, with 21 bases between them. Germline CDR1 is ENHRY and CDR2 is SYGVKD. CDR3 nucleotides: TGTGCCATCAGTGCAGGGGGGGACGGGGGCGGTCGGGCCAACGTCCTGACTTTC. Translated, it gives CAISAGGDGGGRANVLTF.

This clonotype was counted between two and nine times. This rearrangement joins TRBV5-6 to TRBJ1-1; D is possibly TRBD1 (5 bases). V was trimmed by 1 base and J by 0 bases, leaving 10 bases between them. The CDR3 runs to 15 residues. Germline lookup yields CDR1 SGHDT and CDR2 YYEEEE. The CDR3 loop reads CASSLYGGMNTEAFF. As DNA, the CDR3 is TGTGCCAGCAGCTTGTACGGGGGGATGAACACTGAAGCTTTCTTT.

The rearrangement joins TRBV5-5 to TRBJ2-5; 11 bases map to TRBD1. J gave up 7 bases and V 7 bases, and 6 bases lay outside the gene matches. CDR3 size: 13 residues. Germline assignment: CDR1 SGHKS and CDR2 YYEKEE (reference sequence). DNA for the CDR3: TGTGCCAGCCGGGACAGGGGGGAGGGGACCCAGTACTTC. Amino acids: CASRDRGEGTQYF. Full variable domain (remainder filled in from reference TRBV5-5 and TRBJ2-5): DAGVTQSPTHLIKTRGQQVTLRCSPISGHKSVSWYQQVLGQGPQFIFQYYEKEERGRGNFPDRFSARQFPNYSSELNVNALLLGDSALYLCASRDRGEGTQYFGPGTRLLVL.

This clonotype has just a few counts. This rearrangement joins TRBV24-1 to TRBJ1-5; 7 nucleotides match TRBD1. The CDR3 sequence is 16 residues long. CDR1 and CDR2 (germline): KGHDR, SFDVKD. V was clipped by 11 bases and J by 2 bases; unmatched bases: 14. CDR3 loop: CASSSLSGQGNQPQHF. The CDR3 DNA sequence: TGTGCCAGTAGTTCACTTTCCGGACAGGGCAATCAGCCCCAGCATTTT.

The chain carries TRBV20-1 and TRBJ2-7, with 10 nucleotides matching TRBD2. CDR3 size: 15 residues. V shed 0 bases, J shed 3 bases, and the junction held 5 bases outside the gene matches. Per germline, CDR1 DFQATT and CDR2 SNEGSKA (reference sequence). CDR3 in amino acids: CSARDTAGGLYEQYF. In DNA, the CDR3 is TGCAGTGCTAGAGATACAGCGGGAGGGCTCTACGAGCAGTACTTC.

The J gene is TRBJ1-2, the V gene TRBV7-2; 9 bases are shared with TRBD1. The CDR3 sequence is 15 residues long. V dropped 1 base and J dropped 5; count of bases not matched to a gene: 5. Germline V lookup: CDR1 SGHTA, CDR2 FQGNSA. The CDR3 reads CASSLEGTGRYGYTF. CDR3 in DNA: TGTGCCAGCAGCTTAGAAGGGACAGGGCGATATGGCTACACCTTC.

J is TRBJ2-5 and V is TRBV25-1; 11 bases match TRBD2. J gave up 3 bases and V 2 bases, and 2 bases lay outside the gene matches. This CDR3 is built from 15 residues. Per germline, CDR1 MGHDK and CDR2 SYGVNS. The CDR3 loop reads CASSEQGLAEETQYF. CDR3 DNA sequence: TGTGCCAGCAGTGAACAGGGACTAGCGGAAGAGACCCAGTACTTC.

A word on this clonotype: This could be a read error, since a much larger clone is one nucleotide away. The chain recombines TRBV10-3 with TRBJ1-5; no reliable D call. V lost 5 bases and J lost 0, with 8 bases in between. The CDR3 consists of 14 residues. Germline V gene sequence: CDR1 ENHRY, CDR2 SYGVKD. CDR3 loop: CAISYLGSNQPQHF. CDR3 sequence (DNA): TGTGCCATCAGTTACCTCGGTAGCAATCAGCCCCAGCATTTT.

This clonotype was seen repeatedly, ten times or more. This rearrangement joins TRBV5-5 to TRBJ1-2; 8 nucleotides line up with TRBD1. Germline lookup yields CDR1 SGHKS and CDR2 YYEKEE (reference sequence). The trim removed 2 bases at V and 6 bases at J, leaving 12 bases unmatched. This CDR3 spans 16 amino acids. The CDR3 reads CASSFTPDREQDGYTF. In DNA, the CDR3 is TGTGCCAGCAGCTTCACACCGGACAGGGAGCAGGATGGCTACACCTTC.

This clonotype turned up a few times. This rearrangement joins TRBV20-1 to TRBJ2-2; 12 nucleotides agree with TRBD2. V lost 6 bases and J lost 1; bases outside the gene matches: 9. Germline loops: CDR1 DFQATT, CDR2 SNEGSKA (reference sequence). The CDR3 has 17 residues. The CDR3 bases are TGCAGTGCCCACTCACTAGCGGGGGGTCTGAACACCGGGGAGCTGTTTTTT. This sequence encodes CSAHSLAGGLNTGELFF.

This clonotype has more than one count but fewer than ten. This chain connects TRBV7-8 to TRBJ1-4; D might be TRBD1 (5 bases). Germline CDR1 is SGHVS and CDR2 is FQNEAQ. Trimming left V 2 bases short and J 7 bases short, with 14 bases between. This CDR3 is built from 15 residues. This chain's CDR3 is CASSLIGANTEKLFF. For the CDR3, the DNA is TGTGCCAGCAGCTTAATCGGGGCCAACACTGAAAAACTGTTTTTT.

This clonotype showed up many times. This rearrangement joins TRBV19 to TRBJ1-1, with D perhaps TRBD1 (5 bases). This CDR3 has 15 amino acids. With 0 bases removed from V and 6 bases from J, the gap between germline ends came to 14 bases. CDR1 and CDR2 from the germline V gene are LNHDA and SQIVND (reference sequence). The CDR3 coding sequence is TGTGCCAGTAGTATAGACCCGGACAAGGTTTCTGAAGCTTTCTTT. Protein product: CASSIDPDKVSEAFF.